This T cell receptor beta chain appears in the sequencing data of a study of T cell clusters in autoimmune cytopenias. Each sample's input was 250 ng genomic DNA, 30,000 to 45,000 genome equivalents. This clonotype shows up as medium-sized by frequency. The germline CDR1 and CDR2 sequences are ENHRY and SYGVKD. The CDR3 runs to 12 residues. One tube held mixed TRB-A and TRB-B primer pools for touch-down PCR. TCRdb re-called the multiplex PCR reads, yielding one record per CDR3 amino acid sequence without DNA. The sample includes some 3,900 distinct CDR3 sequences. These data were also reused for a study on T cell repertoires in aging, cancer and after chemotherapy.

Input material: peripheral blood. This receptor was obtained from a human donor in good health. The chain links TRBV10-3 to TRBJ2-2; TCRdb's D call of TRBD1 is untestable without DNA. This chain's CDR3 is CAIRTATGELFF.